This is a list of T cell receptor beta chains from one sample in a study of siplizumab effects on memory and regulatory T cells. TCRdb keeps only in-frame clones here, not all; method: immunoSEQ multiplex PCR. The sample carries tens of thousands of clones, approximately 96% recorded once. The sequencing input was naive CD8+ T cells sorted from blood. Receptors originate from a human donor in good health. Both conserved end residues are part of each CDR3. D genes are given only for firm matches. The listing skips clone size in some rows; elsewhere it reads once, few, many or a size class.

.,TRBV4-3,.,TRBJ2-1,TGCGCCAGCAGCGAAGACTACAATGAGCAGTTCTTC,CASSEDYNEQFF
TRBD1,TRBV27,once,TRBJ1-2,TGTGCCAGCAGTTTTGGGACAGGGGACTATGGCTACACCTTC,CASSFGTGDYGYTF
.,TRBV7-9,once,TRBJ2-2,TGTGCCAGCAGCCCCTTACGCGGTGGTGTGGGGGAGCTGTTTTTT,CASSPLRGGVGELFF
.,TRBV4-1,.,TRBJ1-1,TGCGCCAGCAGCGAAGGGCGAGGGGGGAACACTGAAGCTTTCTTT,CASSEGRGGNTEAFF
.,TRBV5-6,once,TRBJ2-5,TGTGCCAGCAGCCAAGATCCGGAGACCCAGTACTTC,CASSQDPETQYF
.,TRBV23-1,.,TRBJ2-4,TGCGCCAGCAGTCAACTCCGGGTCACATTGATCGTAGCCAAAAACATTCAGTACTTC,CASSQLRVTLIVAKNIQYF
.,TRBV27,.,TRBJ2-7,TGTGCCAGCAGCACGGCTGGGGACGAGCAGTACTTC,CASSTAGDEQYF
.,TRBV28,.,TRBJ2-5,TGTGCCAGCAGTTTATTCCAGGGAGGAGGAGAGACCCAGTACTTC,CASSLFQGGGETQYF
.,TRBV5-4,.,TRBJ1-1,TGTGCCAGCTCCTACCCCGGAGGACCTGAAGCTTTCTTT,CASSYPGGPEAFF
.,TRBV4-1,.,TRBJ2-7,TGCGCCAGCAGCCAAGATAGTAACCGAGAGCAGTACTTC,CASSQDSNREQYF
TRBD2,TRBV2,.,TRBJ2-7,TGTGCCAGCAGTGATCCCACCTCCGAGCGGGGGCGCCCCTACGAGCAGTACTTC,CASSDPTSERGRPYEQYF
.,TRBV9,.,TRBJ2-3,TGTGCCAGCAGCGTAGGGGGGACCCTCACAGATACGCAGTATTTT,CASSVGGTLTDTQYF
.,TRBV9,.,TRBJ2-1,TGTGCCAGCAGCGGCGACGGAGGGAGCTCCTACAATGAGCAGTTCTTC,CASSGDGGSSYNEQFF
TRBD1,TRBV11-3,.,TRBJ1-2,TGTGCCAGCCTCCCCCGGCGGACAGGGGTTAACTATGGCTACACCTTC,CASLPRRTGVNYGYTF
.,TRBV27,.,TRBJ1-4,TGTGCCAGAAGTTTATTGGGGGTAGCTGCGGATGAAAAACTGTTTTTT,CARSLLGVAADEKLFF
.,TRBV9,.,TRBJ2-5,TGTGCCAGCAGCGTAGAAGGGGGGTGGCAAGAGACCCAGTACTTC,CASSVEGGWQETQYF
TRBD1,TRBV7-3,.,TRBJ2-2,TGTGCCAGCAGCCCAGGGACAGGTTTCATCGCCGGGGAGCTGTTTTTT,CASSPGTGFIAGELFF
TRBD1,TRBV27,.,TRBJ2-7,TGTGCCAGCACTCCGACAGGGCAGGAGGAGCAGTACTTC,CASTPTGQEEQYF
TRBD2,TRBV11-2,.,TRBJ2-3,TGTGCCAGCAGCTCCCGGACTAGCGGGGGTTCAGATACGCAGTATTTT,CASSSRTSGGSDTQYF
.,TRBV15,few,TRBJ1-5,TGTGCCACCAACGAAGGACGGAGCAATCAGCCCCAGCATTTT,CATNEGRSNQPQHF
.,TRBV6-5,.,TRBJ1-3,TGTGCCAGCAGTTACGTCGGGATTGGAAACACCATATATTTT,CASSYVGIGNTIYF
.,TRBV14,.,TRBJ2-1,TGTGCCAGCAGCCATTTCGCCCCCTGGGACACTGACAATGAGCAGTTCTTC,CASSHFAPWDTDNEQFF
.,TRBV11-2,.,TRBJ2-7,TGTGCCAGCAGCGCCGACATGCTCTCCTACGAGCAGTACTTC,CASSADMLSYEQYF
.,TRBV29-1,.,TRBJ1-2,TGCAGCGTTGAAGATAGAGGGGCCCCCGGTGGTGGCTACACCTTC,CSVEDRGAPGGGYTF
TRBD2,TRBV10-3,once,TRBJ2-3,TGTGCCATCAGTGACCCGGGACTAGCTCCCCAGGCGCAGTATTTT,CAISDPGLAPQAQYF
.,TRBV7-9,.,TRBJ2-5,TGTGCCAGCAGCTTGAACCCTCCCGAGACCCAGTACTTC,CASSLNPPETQYF
.,TRBV5-6,.,TRBJ1-5,TGTGCCAGCAGCTTAGCAGCTAGCAATCAGCCCCAGCATTTT,CASSLAASNQPQHF
.,TRBV2,.,TRBJ2-5,TGTGCCAGCAACCCCGGGCCCGGGGAGACCCAGTACTTC,CASNPGPGETQYF
TRBD1,TRBV6-1,.,TRBJ2-7,TGTGCCAGCAATCACCCAGGACAGGGGCTCTACGAGCAGTACTTC,CASNHPGQGLYEQYF
TRBD1,TRBV19,.,TRBJ2-1,TGTGCCAGTAGTACGACAGGGATGGAGAATGAGCAGTTCTTC,CASSTTGMENEQFF
.,TRBV9,.,TRBJ1-1,TGTGCCAGCAGCGTAGAGGGGGGTGAAGCTTTCTTT,CASSVEGGEAFF
TRBD1,TRBV27,.,TRBJ2-7,TGTGCCAGCAGTTTAACCGGGACAGGGGGCTACGAGCAGTACTTC,CASSLTGTGGYEQYF
.,TRBV5-6,.,TRBJ1-6,TGTGCCAGCAGCGGATCTAAGAGCTCCTATAATTCACCCCTCCACTTT,CASSGSKSSYNSPLHF
TRBD1,TRBV2,.,TRBJ2-2,TGTGCCAGCAACGCAGGGGGAAACACCGGGGAGCTGTTTTTT,CASNAGGNTGELFF
TRBD2,TRBV5-6,.,TRBJ2-3,TGTGCCAGCAGCCAGACTAGCGGGGGCCCAGATACGCAGTATTTT,CASSQTSGGPDTQYF
.,TRBV7-6,.,TRBJ2-1,TGTGCCAGCAGCTCACAGGGTGGGCATGAGCAGTTCTTC,CASSSQGGHEQFF
TRBD2,TRBV6-5,.,TRBJ2-5,TGTGCCAGCAGTTCCAGACTAGCGGAGTACCAAGAGACCCAGTACTTC,CASSSRLAEYQETQYF
.,TRBV18,.,TRBJ2-2,TGTGCCAGCTCACCTTCGGGGAACACCGGGGAGCTGTTTTTT,CASSPSGNTGELFF
.,TRBV27,.,TRBJ2-7,TGTGCCAGCAGTTTCACAGCGGAGGGGTTATACGAGCAGTACTTC,CASSFTAEGLYEQYF
.,TRBV11-1,.,TRBJ2-7,TGTGCCAGCAGAACCGATAGGAGTCAGGGCGAGCAGTACTTC,CASRTDRSQGEQYF
TRBD2,TRBV10-2,.,TRBJ2-2,TGCGCCAGCAGTGGGTCGGGGGGGACCGGGGAGCTGTTTTTT,CASSGSGGTGELFF
.,TRBV27,.,TRBJ2-4,TGTGCCAGCAGTGGACTGGAAAACATTCAGTACTTC,CASSGLENIQYF
.,TRBV5-5,.,TRBJ1-4,TGTGCCAGCAGCCTTAACAGCCCAACTAATGAAAAACTGTTTTTT,CASSLNSPTNEKLFF
TRBD1,TRBV7-9,.,TRBJ1-2,TGTGCCAGCAGCTTGGGACAGGGTAGCTACACCTTC,CASSLGQGSYTF
.,TRBV11-3,.,TRBJ2-3,TGTGCCAGCAGCGCAAGTAGTGGAGATACGCAGTATTTT,CASSASSGDTQYF
TRBD1,TRBV7-6,.,TRBJ2-2,TGTGCCAGCAGCTTAGCGAGACAGGGGGCTTACCCCGGGGAGCTGTTTTTT,CASSLARQGAYPGELFF
.,TRBV21-1,.,TRBJ2-7,TGTGCCAGCAGCAACTTCAACAGCAACTACGAGCAGTACTTC,CASSNFNSNYEQYF
.,TRBV19,.,TRBJ1-1,TGTGCCAGTGCGGGGAGATCGGGCACTGAAGCTTTCTTT,CASAGRSGTEAFF
TRBD2,TRBV5-1,.,TRBJ2-5,TGCGCCAGCAGCCCGGGTGGGGGGGAGATTGAGACCCAGTACTTC,CASSPGGGEIETQYF
.,TRBV4-3,.,TRBJ2-6,TGCGCCAGCAGCCACGTCGGACACGACTCTGGGGCCAACGTCCTGACTTTC,CASSHVGHDSGANVLTF
.,TRBV29-1,.,TRBJ2-2,TGCAGCGTTGCCCAGCTGAACACCGGGGAGCTGTTTTTT,CSVAQLNTGELFF
.,TRBV29-1,.,TRBJ2-7,TGCAGCGTTAGAACCGTCATAAACGAGCAGTACTTC,CSVRTVINEQYF
TRBD1,TRBV6-5,.,TRBJ1-6,TGTGCCAGCAGTTACTCGACAGGGAATTCTTCACCCCTCCACTTT,CASSYSTGNSSPLHF
.,TRBV7-9,.,TRBJ2-2,TGTGCCAGCAGCTTTTCAAGCACCGGGGAGCTGTTTTTT,CASSFSSTGELFF
TRBD2,TRBV5-1,.,TRBJ2-7,TGCGCCAGCAGCTTGGGGCTAGCGGGGACCTACGAGCAGTACTTC,CASSLGLAGTYEQYF
TRBD1,TRBV7-3,.,TRBJ1-4,TGTGCCAGCAGCTTATGCCCGAAATCCGGACAGGGGGCAACTAATGAAAAACTGTTTTTT,CASSLCPKSGQGATNEKLFF
.,TRBV29-1,.,TRBJ1-1,TGCAGCGTTGGGGACCTTAACACTGAAGCTTTCTTT,CSVGDLNTEAFF
TRBD1,TRBV13,.,TRBJ1-1,TGTGCCAGCAGCTTAGGAACAGGGGGGGCCGAGGAAGCTTTCTTT,CASSLGTGGAEEAFF
.,TRBV7-8,.,TRBJ2-1,TGTGCCAGCAGCCGCGGACAGCCGAACGATGAGCAGTTCTTC,CASSRGQPNDEQFF